This T cell receptor beta chain was profiled in a study of control samples from healthy donors and cancer patients. The table came from immunoSEQ multiplex PCR; TCRdb's copy has only in-frame clones and leaves some out. The sample contains about 31,000 clones, roughly 95% of which appear only once. Germline-derived CDR1 and CDR2 are SNHLY and FYNNEI. The trim removed 2 bases at V and 8 bases at J, leaving 6 bases unmatched. The CDR3 spans 15 residues. The chain has TRBV2 and TRBJ2-1; 10 nucleotides agree with TRBD2. The sample was blood. The TCR originated in a man between 60 and 75 years old in good health. The CDR3 nucleotides are TGTGCCAGCAGTGAAACCGGGACTAGCGCCGATGAGCAGTTCTTC. Amino acid sequence: CASSETGTSADEQFF.